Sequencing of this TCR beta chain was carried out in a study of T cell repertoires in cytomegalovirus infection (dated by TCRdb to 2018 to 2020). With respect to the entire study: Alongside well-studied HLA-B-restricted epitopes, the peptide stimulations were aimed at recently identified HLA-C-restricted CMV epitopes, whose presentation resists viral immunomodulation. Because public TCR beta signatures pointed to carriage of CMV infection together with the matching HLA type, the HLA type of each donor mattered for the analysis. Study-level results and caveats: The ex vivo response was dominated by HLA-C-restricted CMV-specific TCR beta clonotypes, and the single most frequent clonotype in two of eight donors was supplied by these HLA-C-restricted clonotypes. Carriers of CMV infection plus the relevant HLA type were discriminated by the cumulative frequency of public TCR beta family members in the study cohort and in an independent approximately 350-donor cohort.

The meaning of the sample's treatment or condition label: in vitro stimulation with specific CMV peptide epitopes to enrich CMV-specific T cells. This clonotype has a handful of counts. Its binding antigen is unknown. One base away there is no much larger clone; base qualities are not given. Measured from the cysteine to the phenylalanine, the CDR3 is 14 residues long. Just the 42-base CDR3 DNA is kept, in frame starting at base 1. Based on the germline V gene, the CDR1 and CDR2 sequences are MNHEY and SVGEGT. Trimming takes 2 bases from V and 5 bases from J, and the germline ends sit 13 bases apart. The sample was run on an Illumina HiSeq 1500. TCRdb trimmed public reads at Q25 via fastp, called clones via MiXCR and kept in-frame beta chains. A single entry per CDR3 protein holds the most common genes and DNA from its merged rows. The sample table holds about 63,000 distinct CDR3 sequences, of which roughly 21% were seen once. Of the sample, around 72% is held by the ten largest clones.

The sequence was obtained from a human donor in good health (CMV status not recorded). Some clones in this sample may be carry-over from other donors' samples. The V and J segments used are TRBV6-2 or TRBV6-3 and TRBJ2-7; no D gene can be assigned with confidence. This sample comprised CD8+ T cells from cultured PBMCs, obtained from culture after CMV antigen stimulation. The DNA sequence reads TGTGCCAGCAGTTACGTAGTAAAAGGGAACGAGCAGTACTTC. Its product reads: CASSYVVKGNEQYF.